The clone carrying this TCR beta chain was observed at least ten times. This sample was included in a study of T-cell reconstitution after alpha-beta-depleted transplantation in children. This CDR3 region has 13 residues. Germline V gene data show CDR1 as MNHNY and CDR2 as SVGAGI (reference sequence). Trimming removed 7 bases from V and 1 base from J, with 5 bases in between. Unique molecular identifiers were used to barcode this TCRbeta library. TCRdb reprocessed the PCR reads via MiXCR and lists one record per CDR3 protein. There are roughly 180,000 distinct CDR3 sequences in the sample; roughly 14% occur only once, and around 13% lies in the top ten.

The sequencing here drew on PBMCs from the stem cell graft donor, taken from the stem cell graft. The clonotype originates from a human donor who donated a stem cell graft to a child with acute lymphoblastic leukemia. The chain employs TRBV6-6 and TRBJ2-6, with D unresolved. The CDR3 is CASTISGANVLTF. For the CDR3, the DNA is TGTGCCAGCACCATATCTGGGGCCAACGTCCTGACTTTC.